This T cell receptor (beta chain) came from a study of T-cell memory formation after mild COVID-19. One entry per CDR3 protein results from TCRdb running MiXCR on the 5' RACE reads. In the table there are some 450,000 distinct CDR3 sequences, 20% of which are singletons. The source is an adult woman who had mild COVID-19 (a few samples of this study predate the infection). Cell type and time point are not known. The sequenced sample consisted of PBMCs or a T cell subset sorted from them (not recorded which).

The CDR3 sequence is CASSLGGTPYNEQFF. DNA of the CDR3: TGTGCCAGCAGCTTGGGCGGGACGCCGTACAATGAGCAGTTCTTC. V usage is TRBV5-4 and J usage is TRBJ2-1, with D possibly being TRBD2 (6 bases). V shed 0 bases and J shed 4 bases, with 11 bases lying between them. Germline CDR1 reads SGHNT; CDR2 reads YYREEE (reference sequence). This CDR3 comprises 15 residues.